This TCR beta chain was sequenced in a study of technical replicates of blood from several donors (dated by TCRdb to 2017 to 2019). Receptors were amplified or captured by the immunoSEQ multiplex PCR assay. TCRdb mirrors the immuneACCESS table, restricted to in-frame sequences. Some clones are absent from its copies; in checked studies, under half trace to an unresolved V gene, and the reason for the others is unknown. The sample has fewer than 80,000 clones on record, under 90% of them singletons. The top ten hold roughly 5% of the sample. Via the germline V gene (reference sequence), CDR1 is MNHEY and CDR2 SMNVEV. The CDR3 covers 14 residues, taking in both the cysteine and the phenylalanine. Of the read, only the CDR3 DNA is kept; its 42 bases are in frame from base 1. The germline V end is reduced by 5 bases and the J end by 2 bases; junction bases left unmatched: 6. This clone showed up many times. Its antigen is not yet known. There are no base qualities to consult, and no much larger clone falls within one base.

This TCR was sampled from a human donor in good health. Some clones in this sample may be carry-over from other donors' samples. The sample was PBMCs. The rearranged chain carries TRBV27 and TRBJ2-7; TRBD1 lines up with 7 middle nucleotides. The CDR3 reads as follows: CASSARDSTYEQYF. The bases are TGTGCCAGCAGTGCGAGGGACAGTACCTACGAGCAGTACTTC.